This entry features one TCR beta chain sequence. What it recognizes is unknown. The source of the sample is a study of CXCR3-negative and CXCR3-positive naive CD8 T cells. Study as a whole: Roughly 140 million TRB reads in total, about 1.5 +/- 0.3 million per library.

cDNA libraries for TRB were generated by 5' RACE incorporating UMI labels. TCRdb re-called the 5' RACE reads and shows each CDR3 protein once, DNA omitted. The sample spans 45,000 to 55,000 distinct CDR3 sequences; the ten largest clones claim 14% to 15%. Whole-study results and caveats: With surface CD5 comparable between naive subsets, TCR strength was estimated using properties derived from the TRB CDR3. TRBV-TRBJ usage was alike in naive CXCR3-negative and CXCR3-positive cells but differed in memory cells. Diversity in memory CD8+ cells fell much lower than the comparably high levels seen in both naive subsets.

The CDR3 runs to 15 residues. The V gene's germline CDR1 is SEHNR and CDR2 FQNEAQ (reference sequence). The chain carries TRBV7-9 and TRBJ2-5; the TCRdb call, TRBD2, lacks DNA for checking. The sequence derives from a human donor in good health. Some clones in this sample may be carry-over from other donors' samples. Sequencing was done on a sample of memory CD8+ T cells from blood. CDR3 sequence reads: CASSVLAGGRETQYF.